This T cell receptor (beta chain) was documented in a study of T cell responses to AZD1222 COVID-19 vaccine. Overall study results and limits: Among spike-specific TCRs, nearly half reportedly target unmutated variant regions.

Only in-frame clones appear in the TCRdb table, and some are missing; sequencing was by immunoSEQ multiplex PCR. The repertoire holds tens of thousands of clones, roughly 91% seen once, with less than 25% in the top ten. Concerning this clone itself: Its specificity is unknown.

The clonotype was recovered from an adult in good health. Sequenced here: peripheral blood, sampled on day 0 of AZD1222 vaccination.

The CDR3 loop is CASSVIYEQFF. The CDR3 coding sequence is TGTGCCAGCAGTGTAATTTATGAGCAGTTCTTC. This chain links TRBV2 with TRBJ2-1; no definite D call. Germline V gene sequence: CDR1 SNHLY, CDR2 FYNNEI. The CDR3 loop spans 11 amino acids. V lost 4 bases to trimming and J lost 8 bases, with 6 bases between them. The variable domain in full, with the rest retrieved from reference TRBV2 and TRBJ2-1, is EPEVTQTPSHQVTQMGQEVILRCVPISNHLYFYWYRQILGQKVEFLVSFYNNEISEKSEIFDDQFSVERPDGSNFTLKIRSTKLEDSAMYFCASSVIYEQFFGPGTRLTVL.